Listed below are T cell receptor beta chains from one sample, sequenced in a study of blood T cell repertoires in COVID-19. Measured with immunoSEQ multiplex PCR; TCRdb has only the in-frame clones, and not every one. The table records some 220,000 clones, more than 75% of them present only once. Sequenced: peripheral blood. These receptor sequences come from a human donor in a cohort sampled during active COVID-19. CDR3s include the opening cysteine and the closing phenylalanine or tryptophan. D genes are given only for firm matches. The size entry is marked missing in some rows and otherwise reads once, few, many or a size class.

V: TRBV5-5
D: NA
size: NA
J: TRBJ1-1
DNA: TGTGCCAGCAACAAGGACAGTCAGAACACTGAAGCTTTCTTT
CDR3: CASNKDSQNTEAFF

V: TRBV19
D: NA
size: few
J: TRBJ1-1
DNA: TGTGCCAGTAGTCCCCAGGGCGGCAGGGAGGGTGAAGCTTTCTTT
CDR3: CASSPQGGREGEAFF

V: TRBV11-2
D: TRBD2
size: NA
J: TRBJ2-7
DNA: TGTGCCAGCAGCCCACCCCCCGGGAGGGCGGGTGGGGAGCAGTACTTC
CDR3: CASSPPPGRAGGEQYF

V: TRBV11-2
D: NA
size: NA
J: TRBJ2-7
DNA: TGTGCCAGCAGCTTATCGGTCAATTCCTACGAGCAGTACTTC
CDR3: CASSLSVNSYEQYF

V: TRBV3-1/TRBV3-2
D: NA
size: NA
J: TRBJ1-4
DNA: TGTGCCAGCAGCCAACCGACAGGTCATGAAAAACTGTTTTTT
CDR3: CASSQPTGHEKLFF

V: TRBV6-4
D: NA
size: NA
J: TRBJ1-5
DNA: TGTGCCAGCAGTGGCGAGGGCTTAGGGCAGCCCCAGCATTTT
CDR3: CASSGEGLGQPQHF

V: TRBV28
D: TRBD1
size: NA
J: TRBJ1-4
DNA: TGTGCCAGCAACTCGGGACAGAATTCTGAAAAACTGTTTTTT
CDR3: CASNSGQNSEKLFF

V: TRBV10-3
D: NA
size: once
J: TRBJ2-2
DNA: TGTGCCATCAGTGAGTCGGGACAGAACACCGGGGAGCTGTTTTTT
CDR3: CAISESGQNTGELFF

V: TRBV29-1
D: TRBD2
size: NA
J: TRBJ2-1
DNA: TGCAGCGTTGGTAGCGGGCCCAATAATGAGCAGTTCTTC
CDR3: CSVGSGPNNEQFF

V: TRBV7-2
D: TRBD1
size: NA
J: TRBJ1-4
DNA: TGTGCCAGCAGCCCTGGACAGGGGAGCGAAAAACTGTTTTTT
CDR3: CASSPGQGSEKLFF

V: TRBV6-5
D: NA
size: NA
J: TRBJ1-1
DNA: TGTGCCAGCAGAAGAGGGAGGGGCGCTGAAGCTTTCTTT
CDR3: CASRRGRGAEAFF